The clone carrying this T cell receptor (beta chain) was recorded a few times. The antigen remains undetermined. This record comes from a study of cytomegalovirus exposure and HLA in healthy donors. Overall study results and limits: Cytomegalovirus-associated status was assigned to some 180 TCR beta chains. In a later analysis, V- and J-gene trimming of beta chains associated with a DCLRE1C missense variant, replicated independently. Several of the most significant clusters appeared, in a later analysis, to be linked to common viral pathogens.

Researchers ran the PCR with 60 Vbeta and 13 Jbeta primers. Profiled with immunoSEQ multiplex PCR; TCRdb holds only in-frame clones, not every one. The repertoire holds about 150,000 clones, with 60% to 85% as singletons. The clonotype was recovered from a middle-aged woman in good health and CMV-seronegative. Material for sequencing was PBMCs.

Here the CDR3 reads CASSPGQGTSNEKLFF. CDR3 nucleotides: TGTGCCAGCTCACCAGGACAGGGAACTTCTAATGAAAAACTGTTTTTT. The chain uses TRBV18 and TRBJ1-4; 8 nucleotides agree with TRBD1. The length of the CDR3 is 16 residues. Germline values: CDR1 KGHSH, CDR2 LQKENI. The ends lost 2 bases at V and 3 bases at J; junction bases unmatched: 5.